The source of this T cell receptor (beta chain) is a study of blood T cells in healthy people across ages. Study observations and caveats: Versus aged donors, long-lived donors had higher diversity and more naive CD4+ cells.

Every donor contributed around 10 milliliters of peripheral blood by blood draw. The V gene's germline CDR1 is SGHRS and CDR2 YFSETQ. Deletions cut 4 bases from V and 0 bases from J, with 9 bases between. The CDR3 is made up of 14 amino acids. This clonotype was counted between two and nine times. Its antigen is undetermined. Alongside a J-beta primer mix, a sample-barcoded 5' primer served in a second PCR lasting roughly 6 to 11 cycles. TCRdb re-called the 5' RACE reads through MiXCR, storing one row per CDR3 protein. The top ten clones hold roughly 3.5% of a sample with some 760,000 distinct CDR3 sequences, 20% to 25% of them seen once. These data are also associated with another study on T cells of mothers and their children. That publication notes: RNA extracted was entirely used for cDNA synthesis, roughly 1.4 ug per 15 ul.

This TCR came from a boy under 18 in good health. The rearrangement joins TRBV5-1 to TRBJ2-3; TRBD2 might be the D (5 bases). Sequences were obtained from blood. The CDR3 DNA sequence: TGCGCCAGCAGCCGGGAAACTAGCACAGATACGCAGTATTTT. Protein: CASSRETSTDTQYF.